These 20 T cell receptor beta chains originate from one sample sequenced in a study of brain T cells in children with intractable seizures. Specified time point: blood from clinic visit 5 months post-surgery; TSC patient then seizure free. The table came from immunoSEQ multiplex PCR; TCRdb's copy has only in-frame clones and leaves some out. The data contain a few hundred thousand clones, about 94% of them singletons. The starting material was peripheral blood, obtained about 5 months after surgery. The receptors were sampled from a boy less than two years old with tuberous sclerosis and intractable seizures.

V gene TRBV29-1 combines with J gene TRBJ2-7, with D perhaps TRBD1 (6 bases). Germline V gene sequence: CDR1 SQVTM, CDR2 ANQGSEA. The CDR3 is made up of 11 amino acids. The germline V and J ends were trimmed by 8 bases and 6 bases, with 14 bases remaining between them. The CDR3 protein is CSCSEGGEQYF. The CDR3 region has the DNA TGCAGCTGTTCGGAAGGGGGCGAGCAGTACTTC.

In this sample, this clone turned up many times. The chain combines TRBV19 with TRBJ1-5, with TRBD1 matching over 8 bases. Trimming at V came to 5 bases and at J to 3 bases, leaving 6 bases not matched to a gene. The CDR3 is made up of 15 amino acids. Germline assignment: CDR1 LNHDA and CDR2 SQIVND (reference sequence). CDR3: CASSPFQGANQPQHF. The CDR3 DNA is TGTGCCAGTAGTCCCTTTCAGGGGGCCAATCAGCCCCAGCATTTT. Based on the CDR3 plus reference TRBV19 and TRBJ1-5, the full variable domain is DGGITQSPKYLFRKEGQNVTLSCEQNLNHDAMYWYRQDPGQGLRLIYYSQIVNDFQKGDIAEGYSVSREKKESFPLTVTSAQKNPTAFYLCASSPFQGANQPQHFGDGTRLSIL.

This sequence joins TRBV5-6 and TRBJ2-1, with D unclear. V lost 4 bases to trimming and J lost 1 base, with 9 bases between them. Germline assignment: CDR1 SGHDT and CDR2 YYEEEE. CDR3 size: 14 residues. The CDR3 sequence is CASSGVGSYNEQFF. The CDR3 nucleotides are TGTGCCAGCAGCGGAGTTGGGTCCTACAATGAGCAGTTCTTC.

The chain uses TRBV7-9 and TRBJ2-1; no clear D. Trimming cost V 2 bases and J 8 bases, with 22 bases left between them. The CDR3 extends over 17 amino acids. The germline V gene has CDR1 SEHNR and CDR2 FQNEAQ (reference sequence). The CDR3 nucleotides read TGTGCCAGCAGCTTAAATCGAATCAGACCAGTGATCTATGAGCAGTTCTTC. Its protein is CASSLNRIRPVIYEQFF.

The V gene is TRBV19, the J gene TRBJ1-1; D possibly corresponds to TRBD1 (5 bases). Trimming shortened V by 4 bases and J by 5 bases, and 17 bases separated the two germline ends. The length of the CDR3 is 15 residues. From germline, CDR1 is LNHDA and CDR2 SQIVND (reference sequence). The CDR3 DNA follows: TGTGCCAGTAGTACGGTTTTGGGGCGAAAAACTGAAGCTTTCTTT. Protein sequence: CASSTVLGRKTEAFF.

The table lists this clone with a count of one. The chain has TRBV19 and TRBJ1-1, with no clear D. The CDR3 sequence is 12 residues long. Germline V gene lookup returns CDR1 LNHDA and CDR2 SQIVND (reference sequence). V was cut by 3 bases and J by 5 bases, with 7 bases left in between. CDR3 sequence (DNA): TGTGCCAGTAGTATCACGGGAACTGAAGCTTTCTTT. It yields the protein CASSITGTEAFF.

V is TRBV4-2 and J is TRBJ2-1; D is uncertain. Germline lookup yields CDR1 LGHNA and CDR2 YNFKEQ. The CDR3 is 13 residues long. The V and J ends lost 1 base and 3 bases respectively, with 4 bases between them. CDR3: CASSQGLYNEQFF. Written as DNA, the CDR3 is TGTGCCAGCAGCCAAGGACTCTACAATGAGCAGTTCTTC.

V gene TRBV9 combines with J gene TRBJ2-1; D gene ambiguous. The CDR3 spans 13 residues. Germline V gene sequence: CDR1 SGDLS, CDR2 YYNGEE. The V and J ends lost 0 bases and 7 bases respectively, with 8 bases between them. The CDR3 DNA follows: TGTGCCAGCAGCGTAGATGGTGGGAATGAGCAGTTCTTC. It specifies CASSVDGGNEQFF.

In the case of this clone: The junction departs from germline at one end; a sequencing error may be responsible. The chain has TRBV7-7 and TRBJ2-5; 11 bases are a match to TRBD2. Germline V gene sequence: CDR1 SSHAT, CDR2 FNYEAQ (reference sequence). The CDR3 is 16 amino acids. The CDR3 is CASSLGTSGLQETQYF. CDR3 nucleotides: TGTGCTAGCAGCTTAGGGACTAGCGGCCTCCAAGAGACCCAGTACTTC.

This chain uses TRBV7-9 with TRBJ2-5; 8 positions agree with TRBD1. This CDR3 has 15 amino acids. V lost 4 bases and J lost 1; bases outside the gene matches: 5. Germline V gene data show CDR1 as SEHNR and CDR2 as FQNEAQ (reference sequence). CDR3 region: CASSSPDRGQETQYF. CDR3 in DNA: TGTGCCAGCAGCTCCCCCGACAGGGGCCAAGAGACCCAGTACTTC.

The rearrangement links TRBV27 to TRBJ2-5; a possible D gene is TRBD1 (6 bases). CDR1 is MNHEY, CDR2 SMNVEV, per germline (reference sequence). Trimming cost V 5 bases and J 2 bases, with 15 bases left between them. The CDR3 sequence is 15 residues long. CDR3 region: CASSPQGTRQETQYF. DNA for the CDR3: TGTGCCAGCAGTCCTCAGGGGACCCGACAAGAGACCCAGTACTTC.

The V call is TRBV27, the J call TRBJ1-1, with unresolved D. Germline V lookup: CDR1 MNHEY, CDR2 SMNVEV (reference sequence). Trimming pared 4 bases from V and 9 bases from J, leaving 21 bases between. The length of the CDR3 is 15 residues. Written as DNA, the CDR3 is TGTGCCAGCAGTTCCCCAACCACCTCCCGGCCCCAAGCTTTCTTT. As protein: CASSSPTTSRPQAFF.

The chain carries TRBV11-2 and TRBJ1-1; 9 bases fit TRBD1. The CDR3 totals 15 residues. Trimming cost V 4 bases and J 6 bases; bases outside gene matches: 9. CDR1 SGHAT and CDR2 FQNNGV come from the germline V gene. CDR3 protein: CASSSGQGNLAEAFF. The CDR3 DNA reads TGTGCCAGCAGCTCGGGACAGGGCAACCTAGCTGAAGCTTTCTTT.

V gene TRBV9 combines with J gene TRBJ2-3; 9 bases match TRBD1. The CDR3 is made up of 16 amino acids. Germline values: CDR1 SGDLS, CDR2 YYNGEE. After removal of 1 base from V and 4 bases from J, the junction contained 7 bases not matched to a gene. This CDR3 reads CASSVWTGVLADTQYF. The CDR3 DNA reads TGTGCCAGCAGCGTATGGACAGGGGTATTGGCAGATACGCAGTATTTT.

The CDR3 region has the DNA TGTGCCAGCAGTTACAGGGACAGGGGTTATGAAAAACTGTTTTTT. Amino acids: CASSYRDRGYEKLFF. This chain links TRBV6-6 with TRBJ1-4, with 10 bases identical to TRBD1. Per the germline V gene, CDR1 is MNHNY and CDR2 is SVGAGI (reference sequence). J was trimmed by 6 bases and V by 2 bases; bases with no gene match: 3. The CDR3 is 15 amino acids.

The chain uses TRBV12-3 or TRBV12-4 and TRBJ2-5; D gene ambiguous. The CDR3 totals 11 residues. Trimming took off 4 bases at V and 5 bases at J, with 5 bases between the two ends. The CDR3 loop is CASSYRETQYF. The CDR3 DNA reads TGTGCCAGCAGTTATCGGGAGACCCAGTACTTC.

This rearrangement joins TRBV11-1 to TRBJ2-7; TRBD2 aligns across 7 bases. Unmatched junction bases numbered 12, after V lost 5 bases and J lost 5 bases. CDR1 is SGHAT and CDR2 is FQDESV in the germline V gene (reference sequence). The CDR3 sequence is 15 residues long. CDR3 DNA sequence: TGTGCCAGCAGCGCCCAACTAGCGAACGGTGACGAGCAGTACTTC. It translates to CASSAQLANGDEQYF.

This clone was observed once. The rearrangement links TRBV9 to TRBJ1-2; weak D call: TRBD1 (6 bases). Trimming took off 4 bases at V and 7 bases at J, with 23 bases between the two ends. The length of the CDR3 is 16 residues. Germline V gene sequence: CDR1 SGDLS, CDR2 YYNGEE. The CDR3: CASSLGGASVDAGYTF. The CDR3 DNA reads TGTGCCAGCAGCCTAGGGGGGGCCTCCGTGGATGCTGGCTACACCTTC. Full variable domain (remainder filled in from reference TRBV9 and TRBJ1-2): DSGVTQTPKHLITATGQRVTLRCSPRSGDLSVYWYQQSLDQGLQFLIQYYNGEERAKGNILERFSAQQFPDLHSELNLSSLELGDSALYFCASSLGGASVDAGYTFGSGTRLTVV.

The chain uses TRBV28 and TRBJ1-1; the D is unclear. Germline V gives CDR1 MDHEN, CDR2 SYDVKM. There are 15 residues in the CDR3. V dropped 4 bases and J dropped 2 bases, with 14 bases sitting between them. For the CDR3, the DNA is TGTGCCAGCAGTTACGTACAGAATATTAACACTGAAGCTTTCTTT. This codes for CASSYVQNINTEAFF.

The chain carries TRBV20-1 and TRBJ1-1, with a tentative D call TRBD1 (5 bases). Germline CDR1 and CDR2: DFQATT and SNEGSKA (reference sequence). The CDR3 consists of 13 residues. Trimming removed 3 bases at V and 0 bases at J, with 8 bases between. The chain's CDR3 is CSASGHLNTEAFF. The CDR3 bases are TGCAGTGCTAGTGGACACCTGAACACTGAAGCTTTCTTT.